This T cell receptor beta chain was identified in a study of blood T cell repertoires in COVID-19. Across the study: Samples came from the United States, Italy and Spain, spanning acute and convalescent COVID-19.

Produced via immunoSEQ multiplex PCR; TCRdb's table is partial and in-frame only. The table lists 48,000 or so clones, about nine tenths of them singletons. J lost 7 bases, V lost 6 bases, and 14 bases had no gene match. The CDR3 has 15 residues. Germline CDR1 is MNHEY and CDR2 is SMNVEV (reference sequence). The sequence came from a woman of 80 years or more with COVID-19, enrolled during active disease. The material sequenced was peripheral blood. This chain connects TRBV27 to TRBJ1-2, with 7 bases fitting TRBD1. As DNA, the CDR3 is TGTGCCAGCAGCTCTCAGACAGGGTGGACGGGTGGCTACACCTTC. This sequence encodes CASSSQTGWTGGYTF.